A selection of T cell receptor beta chains follows, all from one sample in a study of PD-L1 blockade in urothelial cancer. Profiling relied on immunoSEQ multiplex PCR, and the TCRdb table lists in-frame clones only, not all of them. The table lists about 16,000 clones, approximately 89% of them singletons, with approximately 12% in the top ten. The sequencing here drew on PBMCs, taken around atezolizumab (anti-PD-L1) treatment. The receptors derive from a man aged 65-85 years with urothelial cancer. Both conserved end residues are part of each CDR3. The D gene is left open where the match is weak. Expanded clones are given a class, and other clones once, few, many or no size at all.

j_call: TRBJ2-7
d_call: TRBD2
v_call: TRBV7-9
clone_size: .
cdr3_aa: CASSYSGGRIYEQYF
cdr3_nt: TGTGCCAGCAGCTATAGCGGGGGGCGAATTTACGAGCAGTACTTC

j_call: TRBJ1-5
d_call: TRBD1
v_call: TRBV27
clone_size: once
cdr3_aa: CASSLRQGANNQPQHF
cdr3_nt: TGTGCCAGCAGTTTGAGGCAGGGGGCTAACAATCAGCCCCAGCATTTT

j_call: TRBJ1-3
d_call: TRBD1
v_call: TRBV15
clone_size: .
cdr3_aa: CATSNRDRAFTGNTIYF
cdr3_nt: TGTGCCACCAGCAACCGGGACAGGGCCTTCACTGGAAACACCATATATTTT

j_call: TRBJ1-2
d_call: .
v_call: TRBV7-2
clone_size: few
cdr3_aa: CASSESQVNYGYTF
cdr3_nt: TGTGCCAGCTCCGAGAGCCAGGTTAACTATGGCTACACCTTC

j_call: TRBJ2-1
d_call: TRBD1
v_call: TRBV9
clone_size: .
cdr3_aa: CASSVVGGTGTYNEQFF
cdr3_nt: TGTGCCAGCAGCGTAGTGGGAGGGACAGGGACCTACAATGAGCAGTTCTTC

j_call: TRBJ2-5
d_call: TRBD2
v_call: TRBV11-3
clone_size: .
cdr3_aa: CASSLDFSGVETQYF
cdr3_nt: TGTGCCAGCAGCTTAGATTTTAGCGGGGTTGAGACCCAGTACTTC

j_call: TRBJ2-2
d_call: .
v_call: TRBV18
clone_size: .
cdr3_aa: CASTEQGYTGELFF
cdr3_nt: TGTGCCAGCACCGAACAGGGTTACACCGGGGAGCTGTTTTTT

j_call: TRBJ1-5
d_call: TRBD1
v_call: TRBV19
clone_size: .
cdr3_aa: CASSITGDQPQHF
cdr3_nt: TGTGCCAGTAGTATAACAGGGGATCAGCCCCAGCATTTT

j_call: TRBJ1-5
d_call: TRBD1
v_call: TRBV6-1
clone_size: .
cdr3_aa: CASSDYGQGNQPQHF
cdr3_nt: TGTGCCAGCAGTGACTATGGACAGGGGAATCAGCCCCAGCATTTT

j_call: TRBJ2-1
d_call: TRBD2
v_call: TRBV29-1
clone_size: .
cdr3_aa: CSVAVAGGLSEQFF
cdr3_nt: TGCAGCGTTGCGGTAGCGGGGGGGCTTAGTGAGCAGTTCTTC

j_call: TRBJ2-5
d_call: .
v_call: TRBV7-2
clone_size: .
cdr3_aa: CASSFWVRYQETQYF
cdr3_nt: TGTGCCAGCAGCTTTTGGGTCAGGTACCAAGAGACCCAGTACTTC

j_call: TRBJ2-3
d_call: TRBD2
v_call: TRBV7-2
clone_size: .
cdr3_aa: CASSLGRGGATDTQYF
cdr3_nt: TGTGCCAGCAGCTTAGGCCGCGGGGGGGCTACAGATACGCAGTATTTT

j_call: TRBJ2-1
d_call: .
v_call: TRBV7-9
clone_size: .
cdr3_aa: CASSYAGFGSDEQFF
cdr3_nt: TGTGCCAGCAGCTACGCGGGTTTCGGTTCTGATGAGCAGTTCTTC

j_call: TRBJ2-1
d_call: TRBD2
v_call: TRBV27
clone_size: .
cdr3_aa: CASKGTSGGASSSYNEQFF
cdr3_nt: TGTGCCAGCAAAGGAACTAGCGGGGGGGCCTCGAGCTCCTACAATGAGCAGTTCTTC

j_call: TRBJ1-1
d_call: .
v_call: TRBV14
clone_size: .
cdr3_aa: CASSQVLGRNTEAFF
cdr3_nt: TGTGCCAGCAGCCAGGTTTTAGGGAGGAACACTGAAGCTTTCTTT

j_call: TRBJ2-3
d_call: .
v_call: TRBV6-4
clone_size: .
cdr3_aa: CASSDSPTDTQYF
cdr3_nt: TGTGCCAGCAGTGACAGCCCGACAGATACGCAGTATTTT

j_call: TRBJ1-3
d_call: .
v_call: TRBV5-6
clone_size: .
cdr3_aa: CASSSLQGSGNTIYF
cdr3_nt: TGTGCCAGCAGCTCCTTACAGGGCTCTGGAAACACCATATATTTT

j_call: TRBJ1-6
d_call: .
v_call: TRBV5-1
clone_size: .
cdr3_aa: CASSLAPGSENSPLHF
cdr3_nt: TGCGCCAGCAGCTTGGCCCCAGGCTCCGAAAATTCACCCCTCCACTTT

j_call: TRBJ1-2
d_call: .
v_call: TRBV30
clone_size: few
cdr3_aa: CAWARVRGYTF
cdr3_nt: TGTGCCTGGGCGAGGGTCCGTGGCTACACCTTC

j_call: TRBJ2-7
d_call: TRBD1
v_call: TRBV11-2
clone_size: .
cdr3_aa: CASSLEWWDRAATDTYEQYF
cdr3_nt: TGTGCCAGCAGCTTAGAGTGGTGGGACAGGGCTGCAACTGATACCTACGAGCAGTACTTC

j_call: TRBJ1-5
d_call: .
v_call: TRBV4-2
clone_size: .
cdr3_aa: CASSQDAGELYQPQHF
cdr3_nt: TGTGCCAGCAGCCAAGATGCGGGGGAGTTATATCAGCCCCAGCATTTT

j_call: TRBJ2-1
d_call: .
v_call: TRBV10-3
clone_size: .
cdr3_aa: CAITDRSLDEQFF
cdr3_nt: TGTGCCATCACCGACCGAAGCCTAGATGAGCAGTTCTTC

j_call: TRBJ2-7
d_call: TRBD1
v_call: TRBV2
clone_size: .
cdr3_aa: CASRDRSSYEQYF
cdr3_nt: TGTGCCAGCCGGGACAGGAGTTCCTACGAGCAGTACTTC

j_call: TRBJ1-1
d_call: .
v_call: TRBV5-1
clone_size: .
cdr3_aa: CASSPGTLMNTEAFF
cdr3_nt: TGCGCCAGCAGCCCCGGGACACTCATGAACACTGAAGCTTTCTTT

j_call: TRBJ2-3
d_call: TRBD2
v_call: TRBV5-4
clone_size: .
cdr3_aa: CASSLGLAGQNTQYF
cdr3_nt: TGTGCCAGCAGCTTGGGGCTAGCGGGGCAAAATACGCAGTATTTT

j_call: TRBJ2-5
d_call: .
v_call: TRBV5-1
clone_size: .
cdr3_aa: CASSLQQGSGETQYF
cdr3_nt: TGCGCCAGCAGCTTACAACAGGGATCCGGAGAGACCCAGTACTTC

j_call: TRBJ1-4
d_call: .
v_call: TRBV29-1
clone_size: .
cdr3_aa: CSGRDTTNEKLFF
cdr3_nt: TGCAGCGGCCGGGATACAACTAATGAAAAACTGTTTTTT

j_call: TRBJ2-1
d_call: .
v_call: TRBV7-9
clone_size: .
cdr3_aa: CASSSVARSNEQFF
cdr3_nt: TGTGCCAGCAGCTCCGTCGCGCGGAGCAATGAGCAGTTCTTC

j_call: TRBJ2-3
d_call: .
v_call: TRBV7-9
clone_size: .
cdr3_aa: CASGSAPADTQYF
cdr3_nt: TGTGCCAGTGGCAGCGCCCCGGCAGATACGCAGTATTTT

j_call: TRBJ2-1
d_call: TRBD2
v_call: TRBV2
clone_size: .
cdr3_aa: CASSGPLTSGGAGSYNEQFF
cdr3_nt: TGTGCCAGCAGTGGGCCTTTGACTAGCGGGGGGGCTGGTTCCTACAATGAGCAGTTCTTC

j_call: TRBJ2-5
d_call: .
v_call: TRBV13
clone_size: .
cdr3_aa: CASSLGLADETQYF
cdr3_nt: TGTGCCAGCAGCTTAGGCCTAGCCGACGAGACCCAGTACTTC

j_call: TRBJ1-1
d_call: TRBD1
v_call: TRBV19
clone_size: .
cdr3_aa: CASSGDSLNTEAFF
cdr3_nt: TGTGCCAGTTCGGGGGACAGTCTTAACACTGAAGCTTTCTTT

j_call: TRBJ1-1
d_call: TRBD1
v_call: TRBV7-2
clone_size: .
cdr3_aa: CASSLVWDRLTITEAFF
cdr3_nt: TGTGCCAGCAGCTTAGTGTGGGACAGGCTGACGATCACTGAAGCTTTCTTT

j_call: TRBJ2-1
d_call: .
v_call: TRBV4-1
clone_size: .
cdr3_aa: CASSHRNAANEQFF
cdr3_nt: TGCGCCAGCAGCCACCGGAATGCGGCCAATGAGCAGTTCTTC

j_call: TRBJ2-1
d_call: TRBD2
v_call: TRBV18
clone_size: .
cdr3_aa: CASSPTSGGAHEQFF
cdr3_nt: TGTGCCAGCTCACCCACTAGCGGGGGGGCTCATGAGCAGTTCTTC

j_call: TRBJ2-7
d_call: .
v_call: TRBV4-1
clone_size: .
cdr3_aa: CASSQLWRGAYEQYF
cdr3_nt: TGCGCCAGCAGCCAGCTTTGGCGGGGTGCGTACGAGCAGTACTTC

j_call: TRBJ1-6
d_call: .
v_call: TRBV27
clone_size: .
cdr3_aa: CASSSPLSSYNSPLHF
cdr3_nt: TGTGCCAGCAGTTCCCCGTTGAGCTCCTATAATTCACCCCTCCACTTT

j_call: TRBJ2-1
d_call: TRBD2
v_call: TRBV18
clone_size: .
cdr3_aa: CASSFGRGGSDNEQFF
cdr3_nt: TGTGCCAGCTCATTCGGCCGGGGGGGATCCGACAATGAGCAGTTCTTC

j_call: TRBJ1-5
d_call: .
v_call: TRBV4-1
clone_size: .
cdr3_aa: CASSQKQANQPQHF
cdr3_nt: TGCGCCAGCAGCCAAAAACAGGCAAATCAGCCCCAGCATTTT

j_call: TRBJ2-1
d_call: .
v_call: TRBV5-8
clone_size: .
cdr3_aa: CASSLQGNNEQFF
cdr3_nt: TGTGCCAGCAGCCTTCAGGGGAACAATGAGCAGTTCTTC

j_call: TRBJ1-1
d_call: .
v_call: TRBV2
clone_size: .
cdr3_aa: CASSGDTEAFF
cdr3_nt: TGTGCCAGCAGCGGAGACACTGAAGCTTTCTTT

j_call: TRBJ2-2
d_call: TRBD2
v_call: TRBV19
clone_size: few
cdr3_aa: CASSITGGSGELFF
cdr3_nt: TGTGCCAGTAGTATAACGGGGGGTTCCGGGGAGCTGTTTTTT

j_call: TRBJ2-5
d_call: .
v_call: TRBV6-5
clone_size: .
cdr3_aa: CASSPKRRRGETQYF
cdr3_nt: TGTGCCAGCAGTCCTAAGCGGCGGAGGGGAGAGACCCAGTACTTC

j_call: TRBJ1-6
d_call: TRBD1
v_call: TRBV2
clone_size: .
cdr3_aa: CASSRDRGSNSPLHF
cdr3_nt: TGTGCCAGCAGCCGAGACAGGGGGAGTAATTCACCCCTCCACTTT

j_call: TRBJ1-2
d_call: .
v_call: TRBV5-6
clone_size: .
cdr3_aa: CASSLVNRVERGYTF
cdr3_nt: TGTGCCAGCAGCCTAGTCAACAGGGTCGAGCGTGGCTACACCTTC